This is a list of T cell receptor beta chains from one sample in a study of cytomegalovirus exposure and HLA in healthy donors. Sequenced by immunoSEQ multiplex PCR; TCRdb stores in-frame clones only, minus some. The sample holds around 210,000 clones, 70% to 80% seen once. Sequencing used PBMCs. Receptor source: a woman aged 25 to 39 in good health and CMV-seronegative. CDR3s include the opening cysteine and the closing phenylalanine or tryptophan. D genes are given only for firm matches. Clone size is shown for a subset of rows, as once, few, many or a class of expanded clone.

>few|TRBD1|TRBJ2-1|TRBV11-2
CASSAFRDRGGNEQFF
TGTGCCAGCAGCGCATTTCGGGACAGGGGGGGCAATGAGCAGTTCTTC
>few|.|TRBJ1-2|TRBV19
CASSIETEANYGYTF
TGTGCCAGTAGTATAGAGACAGAAGCTAACTATGGCTACACCTTC
>.|TRBD1|TRBJ2-2|TRBV6-5
CASSYIAGGAAGELFF
TGTGCCAGCAGTTACATCGCAGGGGGCGCGGCCGGGGAGCTGTTTTTT
>.|TRBD1|TRBJ1-5|TRBV10-3
CAVTGGYNQPQHF
TGTGCCGTCACAGGGGGCTACAATCAGCCCCAGCATTTT
>.|.|TRBJ1-2|TRBV4-2
CASQTSGYTF
TGTGCCAGCCAGACTTCCGGCTACACCTTC
>.|.|TRBJ1-3|TRBV2
CASAMGAAGNTIYF
TGTGCCAGCGCCATGGGGGCTGCTGGAAACACCATATATTTT
>few|.|TRBJ2-7|TRBV5-4
CASSPTGGLYGEQYF
TGTGCCAGCAGTCCGACAGGAGGACTGTACGGCGAGCAGTACTTC
>.|TRBD1|TRBJ1-4|TRBV27
CASSLSGTGGYEKLFF
TGTGCCAGCAGTTTGTCGGGGACAGGGGGATACGAAAAACTGTTTTTT
>.|TRBD2|TRBJ2-1|TRBV6-5
CASSFGRGLIDEQFF
TGTGCCAGCAGTTTCGGACGGGGACTAATTGATGAGCAGTTCTTC
>.|.|TRBJ1-5|TRBV6-1
CASSEIGGGSQPQHF
TGTGCCAGCAGTGAAATTGGCGGGGGGAGTCAGCCCCAGCATTTT
>few|TRBD1|TRBJ1-4|TRBV30
CAWKPQGATNEKLFF
TGTGCCTGGAAGCCACAGGGGGCAACTAATGAAAAACTGTTTTTT
>.|TRBD1|TRBJ2-5|TRBV5-4
CASSGTTGVGETQYF
TGTGCCAGCAGCGGAACTACAGGGGTTGGCGAGACCCAGTACTTC
>.|.|TRBJ1-4|TRBV4-1
CASSPSRGVGWGEKLFF
TGCGCCAGCAGCCCCTCCAGGGGCGTAGGGTGGGGTGAAAAACTGTTTTTT
>once|TRBD2|TRBJ2-4|TRBV11-2
CASSLAGVDIQYF
TGTGCCAGCAGCCTAGCGGGAGTAGACATTCAGTACTTC
>few|TRBD2|TRBJ2-7|TRBV28
CASSLSTRTSGSPYEQYF
TGTGCCAGCAGTTTATCTACTCGGACTAGCGGGTCCCCCTACGAGCAGTACTTC
>.|TRBD1|TRBJ1-1|TRBV2
CASQSTGGFDTEAFF
TGTGCCAGCCAGTCGACAGGGGGCTTCGACACTGAAGCTTTCTTT
>.|.|TRBJ2-5|TRBV5-1
CASSLPGTYQETQYF
TGCGCCAGCAGCTTGCCAGGGACTTACCAAGAGACCCAGTACTTC
>few|TRBD2|TRBJ2-3|TRBV7-3
CASSSSSGGTDTQYF
TGTGCCAGCAGCTCAAGTAGCGGGGGAACAGATACGCAGTATTTT
>.|TRBD1|TRBJ1-2|TRBV4-1
CASRPGGLWDRTSDGYTF
TGCGCCAGCAGACCAGGAGGGCTTTGGGACAGAACATCCGATGGCTACACCTTC
>.|TRBD1|TRBJ1-1|TRBV18
CASSLQGWENTEAFF
TGTGCCAGCTCACTACAGGGGTGGGAGAACACTGAAGCTTTCTTT
>once|.|TRBJ1-5|TRBV28
CASSFIYQPQHF
TGTGCCAGCAGTTTTATTTATCAGCCCCAGCATTTT
>.|.|TRBJ2-3|TRBV18
CASSPTATDTQYF
TGTGCCAGCTCGCCGACAGCGACAGATACGCAGTATTTT
>once|.|TRBJ2-3|TRBV27
CASSFGIGRSRTDTQYF
TGTGCCAGCAGTTTTGGCATTGGCCGATCTCGCACAGATACGCAGTATTTT
>.|.|TRBJ2-1|TRBV7-9
CASSLGGIYNEQFF
TGTGCCAGCAGCTTAGGAGGGATCTACAATGAGCAGTTCTTC
>once|.|TRBJ2-7|TRBV30
CASSRGFYEQYF
TGTGCCAGCTCACGGGGATTCTACGAGCAGTACTTC
>.|TRBD1|TRBJ1-1|TRBV5-1
CASSLAQGSWNTEAFF
TGCGCCAGCAGCTTGGCACAGGGGTCGTGGAACACTGAAGCTTTCTTT
>few|.|TRBJ1-1|TRBV5-1
CASSLGQPNTEAFF
TGCGCCAGCAGCTTGGGACAGCCGAACACTGAAGCTTTCTTT
>few|.|TRBJ1-2|TRBV7-8
CASSLSTITYGYTF
TGTGCCAGCAGCTTATCGACAATTACCTATGGCTACACCTTC
>few|.|TRBJ1-4|TRBV2
CASIGDEKLFF
TGTGCCAGCATCGGGGATGAAAAACTGTTTTTT
>once|TRBD2|TRBJ2-3|TRBV30
CAWSVGLAGYTDTQYF
TGTGCCTGGAGTGTAGGGCTAGCGGGGTACACAGATACGCAGTATTTT
>few|TRBD2|TRBJ2-4|TRBV4-2
CASSRSGTSAENIQYF
TGTGCCAGCAGTCGGTCGGGGACTAGCGCGGAGAACATTCAGTACTTC
>.|.|TRBJ1-1|TRBV28
CASSLSGGMNTEAFF
TGTGCCAGCAGTTTATCGGGGGGGATGAACACTGAAGCTTTCTTT
>.|.|TRBJ2-7|TRBV6-5
CASSYDRFPYEQYF
TGTGCCAGCAGTTACGATCGGTTTCCCTACGAGCAGTACTTC
>.|.|TRBJ1-2|TRBV19
CASSIFHLGGGYTF
TGTGCCAGTAGTATTTTTCATTTGGGAGGTGGCTACACCTTC
>.|TRBD2|TRBJ2-3|TRBV28
CASSLLTSDTTDTQYF
TGTGCCAGCAGTTTATTGACTAGCGATACCACAGATACGCAGTATTTT
>.|.|TRBJ1-1|TRBV5-4
CASSLGSTEAFF
TGTGCCAGCAGCTTAGGGAGCACTGAAGCTTTCTTT
>.|.|TRBJ2-5|TRBV14
CASSQGTPLWQETQYF
TGTGCCAGCAGCCAAGGGACTCCCTTGTGGCAAGAGACCCAGTACTTC
>.|.|TRBJ2-1|TRBV2
CASTNPSEQFF
TGTGCCAGCACCAACCCGAGTGAGCAGTTCTTC
>.|.|TRBJ1-4|TRBV11-2
CASSITPGELEKLFF
TGTGCCAGCAGCATCACCCCAGGGGAGTTGGAAAAACTGTTTTTT
>.|TRBD2|TRBJ2-7|TRBV6-1
CASSEAGLGLYEQYF
TGTGCCAGCAGTGAAGCGGGACTAGGGTTGTACGAGCAGTACTTC
>once|TRBD1|TRBJ1-2|TRBV7-9
CSSSWRTGYFNYGYTF
TGTTCCAGCAGCTGGAGGACAGGGTACTTTAACTATGGCTACACCTTC
>.|TRBD1|TRBJ1-2|TRBV7-8
CASSLDRGLGYGYPF
TGTGCCAGCAGCCTTGACAGGGGACTTGGCTATGGCTACCCCTTC
>.|.|TRBJ1-5|TRBV19
CASSPRQGAFSNQPQHF
TGTGCCAGTAGTCCCAGGCAGGGTGCCTTTAGCAATCAGCCCCAGCATTTT